A selection of T cell receptor beta chains follows, all from one sample in a study of cytomegalovirus exposure and HLA in healthy donors. TCRdb's table, derived via immunoSEQ multiplex PCR, lists solely in-frame clones and lacks some. The sample shows 100,000 to 150,000 clones, roughly four fifths of them seen only once. The sample comprised PBMCs. The receptors here all came from a woman in her forties or fifties in good health and CMV-seropositive. Each CDR3 is given with its conserved first and last residue. A D gene is named only where the DNA matches it firmly. Clone size is shown for a subset of rows, as once, few, many or a class of expanded clone.

>.|.|TRBV7-6|TRBJ1-1
TGTGCCAGCAGCCCCGCGGAGAGCGAAGCTTTCTTT
CASSPAESEAFF
>TRBD2|.|TRBV2|TRBJ2-7
TGTGCCAGCAGTGAATGGGTACTAGCGGGAGGCGAGCAGTACTTC
CASSEWVLAGGEQYF
>TRBD1|.|TRBV11-1|TRBJ2-5
TGTGCCAGCAGCGCCCGCCGGGACAGGAGTGGGATACAAGAGACCCAGTACTTC
CASSARRDRSGIQETQYF
>TRBD1|.|TRBV27|TRBJ1-5
TGTGCCAGCAGCCTATCCCAGGGGGCCCGGCAGCCCCAGCATTTT
CASSLSQGARQPQHF
>TRBD1|.|TRBV5-5|TRBJ2-7
TGTGCCAGCAGCTTGGCCGGGTGGACAGGGGCGTACGAGCAGTACTTC
CASSLAGWTGAYEQYF
>TRBD2|.|TRBV9|TRBJ2-7
TGTGCCAGCAGCGTAGTTCGCGGGAGTCTCCCCTACGAGCAGTACTTC
CASSVVRGSLPYEQYF
>.|.|TRBV30|TRBJ2-3
TGTGCCTGGAATCGGAAGGGTAGCCGGCAAGGGGACACAGATACGCAGTATTTT
CAWNRKGSRQGDTDTQYF
>.|.|TRBV21-1|TRBJ2-5
TGTGCCAGCAGCAAAGGAAGGACTAGCCGGGGGGAGACCCAGTACTTC
CASSKGRTSRGETQYF
>.|.|TRBV14|TRBJ1-2
TGTGCCAGCAGCCAAGATATAAACTATGGCTACACCTTC
CASSQDINYGYTF
>.|once|TRBV7-8|TRBJ1-2
TGTGCCAGCAGCTTAGTCTCGGGCTATGGCTACACCTTC
CASSLVSGYGYTF
>.|.|TRBV19|TRBJ2-2
TGTGCCAGTAGTATAGATTCTGGGCAGAACACCGGGGAGCTGTTTTTT
CASSIDSGQNTGELFF
>TRBD2|once|TRBV27|TRBJ2-3
TGTGCCAGCAGCCACGGGAGGGCCAGGTCAGATACGCAGTATTTT
CASSHGRARSDTQYF
>.|.|TRBV7-9|TRBJ2-2
TGTGCCAGCAGCTCCCGACTGGGGAGGAGGACCGGGGAGCTGTTTTTT
CASSSRLGRRTGELFF
>.|.|TRBV28|TRBJ2-1
TGTGCCAGCAGTTTACCCAGGTCCCACCGAAGGGGAGAGCAGTTCTTC
CASSLPRSHRRGEQFF
>TRBD1|.|TRBV18|TRBJ1-1
TGTGCCAGCTCACCCCTGGACAGGCAAGCTTTCTTT
CASSPLDRQAFF
>TRBD1|.|TRBV9|TRBJ1-2
TGTGCCAGCAGCGTAGCGGAGGACAGGGACTATGGCTACACCTTC
CASSVAEDRDYGYTF
>.|.|TRBV5-6|TRBJ2-5
TGTGCCAGCAGCCCCGCGGACCAAGAGACCCAGTACTTC
CASSPADQETQYF
>TRBD2|few|TRBV2|TRBJ2-5
TGTGCCAGCAATGGGGGCGGGGGGCAAGAGACCCAGTACTTC
CASNGGGGQETQYF
>.|few|TRBV9|TRBJ2-7
TGTGCCAGCAGCGTATCGGGTGGGGAGCAGTACTTC
CASSVSGGEQYF
>TRBD1|once|TRBV5-4|TRBJ1-4
TGTGCCAGCAGCACATCCGGGACAGGGGGTGAAAAACTGTTTTTT
CASSTSGTGGEKLFF
>.|few|TRBV7-2|TRBJ1-3
TGTGCCAGCAGCCCCACTCTAGGTTACGCCATATATTTT
CASSPTLGYAIYF
>.|.|TRBV4-2|TRBJ1-3
TGTGCCAGCAGCCAAGTATTGGCAGTCATTCCCTCTGGAAACACCATATATTTT
CASSQVLAVIPSGNTIYF
>TRBD2|once|TRBV9|TRBJ2-2
TGTGCCAGCAGCTTTAGCGGGAGCACGTTGGTCGGGGAGCTGTTTTTT
CASSFSGSTLVGELFF
>TRBD1|.|TRBV28|TRBJ2-7
TGTGCCAGCAGTTCCACGGGACAGGGAAACTCCTACGAGCAGTACTTC
CASSSTGQGNSYEQYF
>TRBD2|.|TRBV29-1|TRBJ2-5
TGCAGCGTTGATGGGGCGGGGGGGCCTAAAGAGACCCAGTACTTC
CSVDGAGGPKETQYF
>TRBD1|few|TRBV5-1|TRBJ2-3
TGCGCCAGCAGCGCTCTATACAGGGGGCGCGGAGATACGCAGTATTTT
CASSALYRGRGDTQYF
>.|.|TRBV7-3|TRBJ1-1
TGTGCCAGCAGCTTAAATGCGGTTCTGAACACTGAAGCTTTCTTT
CASSLNAVLNTEAFF
>TRBD2|.|TRBV7-9|TRBJ2-7
TGTGCCAGCAGCCCCGCTAGCGGGAGGGGCGAGCAGTACTTC
CASSPASGRGEQYF
>.|.|TRBV19|TRBJ1-1
TGTGCCAGTAGTACCCGACAGACCCCGAACACTGAAGCTTTCTTT
CASSTRQTPNTEAFF
>TRBD1|.|TRBV6-1|TRBJ1-2
TGTGCCAGCAGTGTCGACAGGGCTCATGGCTACACCTTC
CASSVDRAHGYTF
>.|.|TRBV5-1|TRBJ2-5
TGCGCCAGCAGCTTGGCAGGTACGGGGTACCAAGAGACCCAGTACTTC
CASSLAGTGYQETQYF
>.|few|TRBV16|TRBJ1-5
TGTGCCAGCAGCCGGGGGGGGCCCTATCAGCCCCAGCATTTT
CASSRGGPYQPQHF
>TRBD1|.|TRBV5-1|TRBJ1-1
TGCGCCAGCAGCCACAGGGGCCAGAACACTGAAGCTTTCTTT
CASSHRGQNTEAFF
>.|.|TRBV15|TRBJ1-5
TGTGCCACCAGCAGAGATCGGGGTCGAAATCAGCCCCAGCATTTT
CATSRDRGRNQPQHF
>.|.|TRBV27|TRBJ2-7
TGTGCCAGCAGTTCCCATGGGAGGGGGAACGCAGACTACGAGCAGTACTTC
CASSSHGRGNADYEQYF
>TRBD1|few|TRBV5-5|TRBJ1-5
TGTGCCAGCAGCTCGACAGGGGCCGGCAATCAGCCCCAGCATTTT
CASSSTGAGNQPQHF
>TRBD1|.|TRBV9|TRBJ2-2
TGTGCCAGCAGCCCTTCGACAGGGGGAGGCGGGGAGCTGTTTTTT
CASSPSTGGGGELFF
>TRBD1|.|TRBV28|TRBJ2-2
TGTGCCAGCACCCCTCCGGGACAGGACACCGGGGAGCTGTTTTTT
CASTPPGQDTGELFF
>TRBD1|few|TRBV27|TRBJ2-7
TGTGCCAGCAGTTTCGACAGGGAGAGTAGGTACGAGCAGTACTTC
CASSFDRESRYEQYF
>.|.|TRBV29-1|TRBJ1-1
TGCAGCGTTGCCGGATCCGGGAGGTGGGGCACTGAAGCTTTCTTT
CSVAGSGRWGTEAFF
>.|.|TRBV6-5|TRBJ2-3
TGTGCCAGCAGACGGTCACTAGCAGCAGATACGCAGTATTTT
CASRRSLAADTQYF
>.|.|TRBV4-3|TRBJ1-2
TGCGCCAGCAGCCAAAGGGGGGGCTATGGCTACACCTTC
CASSQRGGYGYTF
>.|.|TRBV2|TRBJ1-1
TGTGCCAGCAGTGAAGGGGATCAGGGCCAGGAGGCTTTCTTT
CASSEGDQGQEAFF
>.|.|TRBV28|TRBJ2-3
TGTGCCAGCAGTTCGGCGACAGCCACAGATACGCAGTATTTT
CASSSATATDTQYF
>TRBD2|.|TRBV2|TRBJ2-1
TGTGCCAGCAGCCGACAGGGGGGACTAGCGGGCGATGAGCAGTTCTTC
CASSRQGGLAGDEQFF
>TRBD2|.|TRBV11-3|TRBJ2-2
TGTGCCAGCAGCTTTTTGGGGAGCGGGAGCGGGACCGGGGAGCTGTTTTTT
CASSFLGSGSGTGELFF
>.|.|TRBV10-3|TRBJ1-1
TGTGCCATCAGTGAGTCCGTCAGGGGCGGTGAAGCTTTCTTT
CAISESVRGGEAFF
>.|.|TRBV7-8|TRBJ2-7
TGTGCCAGCAGCTTCGGTCAGGGCTACGAGCAGTACTTC
CASSFGQGYEQYF
>.|few|TRBV19|TRBJ2-1
TGTGCCAGTAGTATATCGGAGGGCATTCATAGCAATGAGCAGTTCTTC
CASSISEGIHSNEQFF
>.|.|TRBV27|TRBJ2-1
TGTGCCAGCAGTTTAAGGGGGTCTCGCTACAATGAGCAGTTCTTC
CASSLRGSRYNEQFF
>.|.|TRBV6-1|TRBJ1-5
TGTGCCAGCAGTGAAACATTAGCCCAGCCCCAGCATTTT
CASSETLAQPQHF
>TRBD1|once|TRBV25-1|TRBJ1-1
TGTGCCAGCAGTGAACCCACAGGGGCGAACACTGAAGCTTTCTTT
CASSEPTGANTEAFF
>.|.|TRBV5-1|TRBJ1-1
TGCGCCAGCAGCTTCGATCAACCAGGGAACACTGAAGCTTTCTTT
CASSFDQPGNTEAFF
>.|.|TRBV7-9|TRBJ2-1
TGTGCCAGCAGCTCAGAACTATACAATGAGCAGTTCTTC
CASSSELYNEQFF
>TRBD2|.|TRBV27|TRBJ2-1
TGTGCCAGCGGACTAGCGGAGTACAATGAGCAGTTCTTC
CASGLAEYNEQFF